Each of the 3 T cell receptor beta chains below was sequenced from the same sample in a study of T cells in Graves' hyperthyroidism and ophthalmopathy (dated by TCRdb to between 2019 and 2020). The library was made by multiplex PCR. TCRdb names Illumina HiSeq 2000 as the instrument used. Amplification of TCR beta CDR3 regions was carried out from RNA transcripts. The first round of RT-PCR for the TCR CDR3 was performed with the HTBI primer set and the Qiagen OneStep RT-PCR kit. TCRdb trimmed the raw reads at Q25, called clones with MiXCR and kept productive beta chains. Each record represents a unique CDR3 protein, reported with the most common genes and DNA among its rows. This sample has about 590,000 distinct CDR3 sequences in its table, and about a sixth of those were observed once. Under 8% of the sample rests with the top ten. The specimen was blood. The receptors originated from a woman aged 25 to 39 with Graves' hyperthyroidism.

This clonotype was counted many times. The V and J genes are TRBV27 and TRBJ1-5; D possibly corresponds to TRBD1 (5 bases). Germline CDR1 reads MNHEY; CDR2 reads SMNVEV (reference sequence). The length of the CDR3 is 17 residues. V was shortened by 6 bases and J by 1 base, with 19 bases between the two germline ends. The CDR3, as DNA: TGTGCCAGCAGGATGACCGGGGACCGAGAAAGCAATCAGCCCCAGCATTTT. Protein: CASRMTGDRESNQPQHF.

This clonotype has a count of ten or more. The CDR3 bases are TGCGCCAGCAGTCATAGGGATTTCTACGAGCAGTACTTC. Translated, it gives CASSHRDFYEQYF. The chain joins TRBV5-1 to TRBJ2-7; D gene ambiguous. CDR1 and CDR2 (germline): SGHRS, YFSETQ. The CDR3 length is 13 residues. V lost 5 bases and J 3 bases, leaving 12 bases between the germline ends. Looking up the rest from reference TRBV5-1 and TRBJ2-7 gives the full variable domain: KAGVTQTPRYLIKTRGQQVTLSCSPISGHRSVSWYQQTPGQGLQFLFEYFSETQRNKGNFPGRFSGRQFSNSRSEMNVSTLELGDSALYLCASSHRDFYEQYFGPGTRLTVT.

This clonotype was seen many times. V is TRBV20-1 and J is TRBJ1-5; a possible D gene is TRBD1 (5 bases). CDR3 length: 16 amino acids. Trimming removed 5 bases from V and 5 bases from J, with 22 bases in between. Germline lookup yields CDR1 DFQATT and CDR2 SNEGSKA (reference sequence). The CDR3 DNA reads TGCAGTGCTCCCCAGGGAGGGGCCCAACGCGATCAGCCCCAGCATTTT. It encodes CSAPQGGAQRDQPQHF.